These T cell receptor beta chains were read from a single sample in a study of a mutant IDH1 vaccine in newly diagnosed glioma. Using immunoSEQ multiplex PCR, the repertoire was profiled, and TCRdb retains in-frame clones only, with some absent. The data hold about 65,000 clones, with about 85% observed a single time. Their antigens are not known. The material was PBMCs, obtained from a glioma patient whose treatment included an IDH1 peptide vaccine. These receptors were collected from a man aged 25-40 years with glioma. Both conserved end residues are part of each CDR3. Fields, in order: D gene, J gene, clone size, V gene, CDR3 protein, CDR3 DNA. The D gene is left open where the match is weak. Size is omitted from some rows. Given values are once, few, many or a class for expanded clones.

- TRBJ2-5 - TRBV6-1 CASSPQDYQETQYF TGTGCCAGCAGTCCACAGGACTACCAAGAGACCCAGTACTTC
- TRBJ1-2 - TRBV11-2 CASSPLTGTRSDGYTF TGTGCCAGCAGCCCCCTTACCGGGACACGTTCTGATGGCTACACCTTC
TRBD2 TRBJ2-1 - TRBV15 CATSSLAGNSYNEQFF TGTGCCACCAGCAGTCTAGCGGGGAACTCCTACAATGAGCAGTTCTTC
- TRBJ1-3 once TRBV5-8 CASSFWQGAGNTIYF TGTGCCAGCAGCTTCTGGCAGGGTGCTGGAAACACCATATATTTT
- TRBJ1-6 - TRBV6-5 CASSYGGARSNSPLHF TGTGCCAGCAGTTACGGAGGGGCCAGATCGAATTCACCCCTCCACTTT
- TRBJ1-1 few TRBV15 CATSRDRTGYTEAFF TGTGCCACCAGCAGAGATCGAACGGGGTACACTGAAGCTTTCTTT
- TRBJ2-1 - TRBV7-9 CASTIPLGYTDEQFF TGTGCCAGCACCATCCCCCTGGGGTATACGGATGAGCAGTTCTTC
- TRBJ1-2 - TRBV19 CASIAINSRGDYGYTF TGTGCCAGTATAGCTATCAACAGCCGGGGGGACTATGGCTACACCTTC
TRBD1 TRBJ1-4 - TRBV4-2 CASSPTGGSNEKLFF TGTGCCAGCAGCCCGACAGGGGGCTCTAATGAAAAACTGTTTTTT
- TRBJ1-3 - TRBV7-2 CASSSQLVSGNTIYF TGTGCCAGCAGCTCCCAACTGGTCTCTGGAAACACCATATATTTT
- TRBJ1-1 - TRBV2 CASSPGVEAFF TGTGCCAGCAGCCCGGGGGTCGAAGCTTTCTTT
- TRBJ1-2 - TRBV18 CASSPGPSYGYTF TGTGCCAGCTCACCAGGGCCCAGCTATGGCTACACCTTC
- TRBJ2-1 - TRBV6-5 CASRHPQTGLNEQFF TGTGCCAGCAGACACCCCCAGACAGGACTAAATGAGCAGTTCTTC
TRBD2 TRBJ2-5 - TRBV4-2 CASSQGTSGGRETQYF TGTGCCAGCAGCCAAGGGACTAGCGGGGGGCGGGAGACCCAGTACTTC
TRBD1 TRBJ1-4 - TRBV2 CASSEARTGGSEKLFF TGTGCCAGCAGTGAAGCTAGGACAGGGGGGAGTGAAAAACTGTTTTTT
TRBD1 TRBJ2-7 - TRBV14 CASSPYRGYEQYF TGTGCCAGCAGCCCGTACAGGGGGTACGAGCAGTACTTC
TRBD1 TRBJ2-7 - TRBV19 CASSIDRDSYEQYF TGTGCCAGTAGTATCGACAGGGATTCCTACGAGCAGTACTTC
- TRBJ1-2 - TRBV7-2 CASSLAEGVGGYTF TGTGCCAGCAGCTTAGCTGAGGGGGTGGGTGGCTACACCTTC
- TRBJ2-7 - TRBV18 CASSPPKLPPYEQYF TGTGCCAGCTCACCACCAAAACTTCCGCCCTACGAGCAGTACTTC
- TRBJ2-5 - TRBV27 CASSFTSSPTQYF TGTGCCAGCAGTTTCACTAGCAGCCCCACCCAGTACTTC
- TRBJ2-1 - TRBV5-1 CASSLAGLNEQFF TGCGCCAGCAGCTTGGCGGGACTGAATGAGCAGTTCTTC
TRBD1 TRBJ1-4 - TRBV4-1 CASSQYDRGLGNEKLFF TGCGCCAGCAGCCAATACGACAGGGGGCTCGGTAATGAAAAACTGTTTTTT
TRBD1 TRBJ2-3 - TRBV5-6 CASRTGRRDTQYF TGTGCCAGCAGGACAGGGAGAAGAGATACGCAGTATTTT
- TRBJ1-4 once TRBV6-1 CASSEGGINEKLFF TGTGCCAGCAGTGAAGGAGGCATTAATGAAAAACTGTTTTTT
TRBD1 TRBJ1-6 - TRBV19 CASSIGTGLAPLHF TGTGCCAGTAGTATAGGGACAGGATTGGCACCCCTCCACTTT
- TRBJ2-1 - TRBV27 CASSVQGLTYNEQFF TGTGCCAGCAGCGTTCAAGGGCTCACCTACAATGAGCAGTTCTTC
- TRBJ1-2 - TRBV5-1 CASSLVNRGGPYGYTF TGCGCCAGCAGCTTGGTCAACCGGGGTGGGCCTTATGGCTACACCTTC
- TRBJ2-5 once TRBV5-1 CASSLTSRETQYF TGCGCCAGCAGCTTGACTAGCCGGGAGACCCAGTACTTC
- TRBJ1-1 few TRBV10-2 CASTPRGNTEAFF TGCGCCAGCACCCCGAGGGGGAACACTGAAGCTTTCTTT
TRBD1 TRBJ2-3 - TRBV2 CASLLGTGSLDTQYF TGTGCCAGCCTTTTAGGGACAGGGTCCTTAGATACGCAGTATTTT
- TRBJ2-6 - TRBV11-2 CASRRDLSGANVLTF TGTGCCAGCAGGAGGGATTTATCTGGGGCCAACGTCCTGACTTTC
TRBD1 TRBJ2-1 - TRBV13 CASSLGLGDSTYNEQFF TGTGCCAGCAGCTTAGGTTTAGGGGACAGTACCTACAATGAGCAGTTCTTC
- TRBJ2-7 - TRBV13 CASRARGGSYEQYF TGTGCCAGCAGGGCGAGGGGGGGCTCCTACGAGCAGTACTTC
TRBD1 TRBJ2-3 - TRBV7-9 CASSKGTESTDTQYF TGTGCCAGCAGCAAGGGGACAGAGAGCACAGATACGCAGTATTTT
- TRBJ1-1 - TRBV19 CASSTGPTEAFF TGTGCCAGTTCTACGGGGCCCACTGAAGCTTTCTTT
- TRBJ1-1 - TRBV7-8 CASSPLQDRPRGYTEAFF TGTGCCAGCAGCCCCCTCCAGGACCGACCAAGGGGTTACACTGAAGCTTTCTTT
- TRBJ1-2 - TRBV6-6 CASRDLGIGGYTF TGTGCCAGCAGGGACTTGGGGATAGGTGGCTACACCTTC
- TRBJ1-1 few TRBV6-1 CASSGDHNTEAFF TGTGCCAGCAGTGGGGATCATAACACTGAAGCTTTCTTT
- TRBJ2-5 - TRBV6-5 CASSYAFGVLETQYF TGTGCCAGCAGTTACGCTTTCGGGGTTTTGGAGACCCAGTACTTC
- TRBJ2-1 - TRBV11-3 CASSFEVSSYNEQFF TGTGCCAGCAGCTTCGAGGTGAGCTCCTACAATGAGCAGTTCTTC
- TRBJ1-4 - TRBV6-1 CATEGHPNEKLFF TGTGCCACCGAGGGACATCCGAATGAAAAACTGTTTTTT